Listed here are 6 T cell receptor beta chains from one sample, sequenced in a study of blood T cell repertoires in COVID-19. Some clones are missing from TCRdb's copy, which holds only in-frame ones; the method was immunoSEQ multiplex PCR. The sample yields around 300,000 clones, about 85% seen once. The sample was peripheral blood. The receptor set was obtained from a woman aged 45-65 years with active or convalescent COVID-19.

The chain recombines TRBV9 with TRBJ2-4, with a weak D call TRBD2 (5 bases). V gave up 4 bases and J gave up 7 bases, with 12 bases separating them. This CDR3 comprises 13 residues. From germline, CDR1 is SGDLS and CDR2 YYNGEE. Here the CDR3 reads CASSSRDFNIQYF. The CDR3 region has the DNA TGTGCCAGCAGCTCGAGGGATTTCAACATTCAGTACTTC. Full variable domain (rest looked up from reference TRBV9 and TRBJ2-4): DSGVTQTPKHLITATGQRVTLRCSPRSGDLSVYWYQQSLDQGLQFLIQYYNGEERAKGNILERFSAQQFPDLHSELNLSSLELGDSALYFCASSSRDFNIQYFGAGTRLSVL.

The V call is TRBV28, the J call TRBJ1-2; 7 positions match TRBD1. The CDR3 totals 13 residues. Germline CDR1 is MDHEN and CDR2 is SYDVKM. Trimming cost V 6 bases and J 4 bases; bases outside gene matches: 5. CDR3 protein: CASRTTGIYGYTF. Here the CDR3 DNA reads TGTGCCAGCAGAACGACAGGGATCTATGGCTACACCTTC.

This clone was found a few times. This sequence joins TRBV7-9 and TRBJ2-1, with TRBD2 matching 10 bases. CDR3 length: 18 residues. The V and J ends lost 2 bases and 7 bases, in that order; junction bases with no gene match: 14. The germline CDR1 and CDR2 sequences are SEHNR and FQNEAQ (reference sequence). CDR3 in DNA: TGTGCCAGCAGCTTACCCCCCCGGCTAGCGGGAGTGAAGAATGAGCAGTTCTTC. This encodes CASSLPPRLAGVKNEQFF.

Notes on this clone: The sample holds other DNA sequences that translate to the same CDR3. The chain's CDR3 is CASSLLGGSGANVLTF. The CDR3 nucleotides are TGTGCCAGCAGCTTGTTGGGGGGCTCTGGGGCCAACGTCCTGACTTTC. V is TRBV7-9 and J is TRBJ2-6; tentative D call: TRBD2 (6 bases). This CDR3 is 16 amino acids long. Germline lookup yields CDR1 SEHNR and CDR2 FQNEAQ (reference sequence). Trimming cost V 3 bases and J 0 bases, with 9 bases left between them.

The rearrangement uses TRBV18 and TRBJ2-5, with D maybe TRBD2 (5 bases). V lost 2 bases and J lost 4, with 17 bases in between. The CDR3 runs to 16 residues. Germline V gene lookup returns CDR1 KGHSH and CDR2 LQKENI. The CDR3 DNA reads TGTGCCAGCTCACCAGTCCCTCCTAGCATCGTAGAGACCCAGTACTTC. Protein sequence: CASSPVPPSIVETQYF.

V usage is TRBV19 and J usage is TRBJ2-7; a possible D gene is TRBD1 (6 bases). Trimming took 3 bases from V and 3 from J, leaving 12 bases between them. Germline-derived CDR1 and CDR2 are LNHDA and SQIVND (reference sequence). The CDR3 spans 14 residues. CDR3 loop: CASSIGQGHYEQYF. For the CDR3, the DNA is TGTGCCAGTAGTATCGGGCAGGGGCACTACGAGCAGTACTTC.